The rows below give T cell receptor beta chains drawn from one sample of a study of T cell clonotyping in hematopoietic cell transplantation. TCRdb keeps only in-frame clones here, not all; method: immunoSEQ multiplex PCR. Of 9,000 to 10,000 clones listed, roughly 80% are singletons. The sample was PBMCs, taken at the time of graft-versus-host disease after allogeneic stem cell transplant. These receptors all come from a male patient between 55 and 70 years old who had an allogeneic stem cell transplant from an unrelated donor, so the T cells may come from the graft donor. Some clones in this sample may be carry-over from other donors' samples. CDR3s include the opening cysteine and the closing phenylalanine or tryptophan. The D gene is left open where the match is weak. A row's size may be missing; if present it is once, few, many or a size class.

NA | TRBJ1-6 | TRBV2 | NA | TGTGCCAGCAGTACAGGGTCGTCACCCCTCCACTTT | CASSTGSSPLHF
NA | TRBJ2-7 | TRBV11-3 | NA | TGTGCCAGCAGCCCATCCGCGGGGATGTCGGAGCAGTACTTC | CASSPSAGMSEQYF
NA | TRBJ2-5 | TRBV19 | NA | TGTGCCAGTAGTATAGGAGGGGGGGAGACCCAGTACTTC | CASSIGGGETQYF
TRBD1 | TRBJ1-5 | TRBV19 | NA | TGTGCCAGTAAGCAGGACAGGGCCTCGTACTATAGCAATCAGCCCCAGCATTTT | CASKQDRASYYSNQPQHF
TRBD1 | TRBJ1-5 | TRBV29-1 | NA | TGCAGCGTTGGAAATCCGGGACAGGGTATGTGGGGGGATAGCAATCAGCCCCAGCATTTT | CSVGNPGQGMWGDSNQPQHF
TRBD1 | TRBJ1-2 | TRBV6-5 | few | TGTGCCAGCAGGAGGGGGCAGGGAATCTATGGCTACACCTTC | CASRRGQGIYGYTF
TRBD1 | TRBJ2-5 | TRBV5-1 | few | TGCGCCAGCAGCTCGGACAGGGGGCAGGGGGAGACCCAGTACTTC | CASSSDRGQGETQYF
NA | TRBJ1-3 | TRBV11-2 | NA | TGCGCCAGCAGCCCCTCGGGGCGGATCTCTGGAAACACCATATATTTT | CASSPSGRISGNTIYF
TRBD2 | TRBJ2-7 | TRBV11-2 | NA | TGTGCCAGCAGCTTAGAGCGGGGGGGCTACGAGCAGTACTTC | CASSLERGGYEQYF
NA | TRBJ1-4 | TRBV25-1 | NA | TGTGCCAGCAGTGAAAGGGAGCAGGGTCGAGAAAAACTGTTTTTT | CASSEREQGREKLFF
NA | TRBJ1-3 | TRBV4-3 | NA | TGCGCCAGCAGCCAAGGGACGGGAGGTGGAAACACCATATATTTT | CASSQGTGGGNTIYF
NA | TRBJ1-2 | TRBV19 | NA | TGTGCCAGTAGTATTGGGACTGGGCCTATTGATGGCTACACCTTC | CASSIGTGPIDGYTF
NA | TRBJ2-1 | TRBV4-3 | once | TGCGCCAGCAGCCCCCACCAGGGAGGTAACAATGAGCAGTTCTTC | CASSPHQGGNNEQFF
NA | TRBJ1-6 | TRBV6-1 | NA | TGTGCCAGCAGCACGGGGGGTGGTAATTCACCCCTCCACTTT | CASSTGGGNSPLHF
NA | TRBJ1-2 | TRBV9 | NA | TGTGCCAGCAGCGTAGACGGTTTGTATGGCTACACCTTC | CASSVDGLYGYTF
NA | TRBJ1-2 | TRBV5-4 | NA | TGTGCCAGCAGCTTGAACCGACAGCCGAACTATGGCTACACCTTC | CASSLNRQPNYGYTF
NA | TRBJ1-2 | TRBV6-5 | NA | TGTGCCAGCACCCCTCTGGCGGGGGCCTATGGCTACACCTTC | CASTPLAGAYGYTF
NA | TRBJ1-5 | TRBV10-2 | NA | TGCGCCAGCAGTGACCCCCCCTTTGAGCAGCCCCAGCATTTT | CASSDPPFEQPQHF
NA | TRBJ2-7 | TRBV28 | NA | TGTGCCAGCAGCCCGCTCGTCGCGGCCACCTACGAGCAGTACTTC | CASSPLVAATYEQYF
NA | TRBJ2-5 | TRBV11-2 | NA | TGTGCCAGCAGCTTAAAAGAGACCCAGTACTTC | CASSLKETQYF
NA | TRBJ1-2 | TRBV9 | NA | TGTGCCAGCAGCGCCGGGGTCGAAGGGACCTATGGCTACACCTTC | CASSAGVEGTYGYTF
NA | TRBJ1-2 | TRBV6-1 | few | TGTGCCAGCAGTGAAAGGCAGATCTATGGCTACACCTTC | CASSERQIYGYTF
TRBD1 | TRBJ2-2 | TRBV13 | medium-sized | TGTGCCAGCAGCCCGGGGACAGGGGTTAACACCGGGGAGCTGTTTTTT | CASSPGTGVNTGELFF
NA | TRBJ1-1 | TRBV5-6 | NA | TGTGCCAGCAGCCTTAGCATGGGTGCTGAAGCTTTCTTT | CASSLSMGAEAFF
NA | TRBJ1-1 | TRBV14 | NA | TGTGCCAGCAGCCAACTTGCAGCGTTTGGGGAAGCTTTCTTT | CASSQLAAFGEAFF
TRBD1 | TRBJ1-1 | TRBV6-6 | NA | TGTGCCAGCAGGGACAGGGGAGGTACTGAAGCTTTCTTT | CASRDRGGTEAFF
NA | TRBJ1-5 | TRBV19 | NA | TGTGCCAGCACAAAAGGGCAGGGGAATAGCAATCAGCCCCAGCATTTT | CASTKGQGNSNQPQHF
TRBD2 | TRBJ2-2 | TRBV7-2 | NA | TGTGCCAGCAGCCCCTATAGCGGGGGGGGGTCCCCCGGGGAGCTGTTTTTT | CASSPYSGGGSPGELFF
NA | TRBJ2-5 | TRBV20-1 | NA | TGCAGTGCTAGAAAGCAAGAGACCCAGTACTTC | CSARKQETQYF
NA | TRBJ1-3 | TRBV4-3 | NA | TGCGCCAGCAGCCAAGACCTATTCTCTGGAAACACCATATATTTT | CASSQDLFSGNTIYF
TRBD1 | TRBJ1-1 | TRBV7-6 | NA | TGTGCCAGCAGCTTAAGTGCAGGGGGGAACACTGAAGCTTTCTTT | CASSLSAGGNTEAFF
NA | TRBJ1-1 | TRBV6-6 | NA | TGTGCCAGCAGTTATGTAGGGGGCACTGAAGCTTTCTTT | CASSYVGGTEAFF
NA | TRBJ2-7 | TRBV7-2 | once | TGTGCCAGCAGCCCCGGGGGCCGTGACCGCTACGAGCAGTACTTC | CASSPGGRDRYEQYF
TRBD1 | TRBJ2-7 | TRBV6-6 | NA | TGTGCCAGCAGGCCGACAGGGGGGCTAAGGGGCGAGCAGTACTTC | CASRPTGGLRGEQYF
NA | TRBJ2-1 | TRBV9 | NA | TGTGCCAGCAGCGTAGGGGACGGCTATGAGCAGTTCTTC | CASSVGDGYEQFF
TRBD1 | TRBJ2-1 | TRBV19 | NA | TGTGCCACTGAAAGGACAGGGGGCTATCTGTTCTTC | CATERTGGYLFF
TRBD1 | TRBJ1-1 | TRBV2 | NA | TGTGCCAGCGGAGCTGACAGGGTTGGAACTGAAGCTTTCTTT | CASGADRVGTEAFF
NA | TRBJ1-6 | TRBV5-6 | NA | TGTGCCAGCAGCTTGGGGGCTGCGGCGTATAATTCACCCCTCCACTTT | CASSLGAAAYNSPLHF